Shown below are 27 T cell receptor beta chains from a single sample sequenced in a study of CD8+ T cells in alopecia areata. Isolated RNA was reverse transcribed into cDNA used as the sequencing template. Libraries were prepared by immunoSEQ multiplex PCR; TCRdb keeps only in-frame clonotypes and omits some of them. The repertoire holds some 12,000 clones, with more than 50% as singletons. Individuals with alopecia areata gave both lesional scalp punch biopsies and peripheral blood for collection. The source material was skin. These receptors originate from a human donor with alopecia areata.

Note on this clone: Other DNA variants within this sample encode the same CDR3. The chain uses TRBV7-2 and TRBJ2-7; 8 nucleotides agree with TRBD1. Germline CDR1 and CDR2: SGHTA and FQGNSA. CDR3 size: 14 residues. J gave up 5 bases and V 4 bases, and 7 bases lay outside the gene matches. CDR3 nucleotides: TGTGCCAGCAGCTCCGGGACAGGTATAAACGAGCAGTACTTC. Translated: CASSSGTGINEQYF.

The chain uses TRBV4-2 and TRBJ2-6, with D tentatively TRBD1 (5 bases). Per the germline V gene, CDR1 is LGHNA and CDR2 is YNFKEQ. This CDR3 region has 16 residues. Trimming cost V 4 bases and J 2 bases, with 12 bases left between them. The CDR3 DNA reads as TGTGCCAGCAGCCGATCACAGGATACTGGGGCCAACGTCCTGACTTTC. As protein: CASSRSQDTGANVLTF.

This clone is a singleton in its sample. The chain has TRBV7-9 and TRBJ2-7; D is undetermined. This CDR3 contains 16 residues. The V gene lost 2 bases and the J gene lost 4 bases, with 18 bases spanning the gap. CDR1 and CDR2 (germline): SEHNR, FQNEAQ (reference sequence). In DNA, the CDR3 is TGTGCCAGCAGCTTAAAGATTAGCCGACCTCCTTACGAGCAGTACTTC. Translating it yields CASSLKISRPPYEQYF.

The genes are TRBV30 and TRBJ1-1; 7 nucleotides align to TRBD1. In germline, CDR1 is GTSNPN, CDR2 SVGIG (reference sequence). The CDR3 has 13 residues. The junction had 7 bases not matched to a gene; V was cut back by 0 bases and J by 9 bases. CDR3 in amino acids: CAWSVTWDRQAFF. CDR3 DNA: TGTGCCTGGAGTGTAACCTGGGACAGACAAGCTTTCTTT.

This chain uses TRBV5-1 with TRBJ2-2, with no clear D. Germline assignment: CDR1 SGHRS and CDR2 YFSETQ. V was pared by 0 bases and J by 4 bases, with 7 bases between. The CDR3 runs 14 residues. CDR3 amino acids: CASSLESPTGELFF. The DNA for the CDR3 is TGCGCCAGCAGCTTGGAAAGTCCCACCGGGGAGCTGTTTTTT.

This chain connects TRBV9 to TRBJ2-3; TRBD1 is a possible D gene (6 bases). This CDR3 is built from 14 residues. The germline CDR1 and CDR2 sequences are SGDLS and YYNGEE. The V end lost 3 bases, the J end lost 3 bases, and 11 bases lay between the germline ends. CDR3 nucleotides: TGTGCCAGCAGCGGCCAGGGGTGGACAGATACGCAGTATTTT. This translates into CASSGQGWTDTQYF.

This clone has only a few counts. V usage is TRBV11-2 and J usage is TRBJ2-5; D remains ambiguous. The CDR3 loop spans 13 amino acids. V lost 0 bases and J 6 bases, leaving 8 bases between the germline ends. The germline V gene has CDR1 SGHAT and CDR2 FQNNGV. In DNA form, the CDR3 reads TGTGCCAGCAGCTTAGATCCTGGACAGACCCAGTACTTC. This encodes CASSLDPGQTQYF.

The gene calls are TRBV6-1 and TRBJ2-7; tentatively, D is TRBD1 or TRBD2 (5 bases each). V was pared by 2 bases and J by 11 bases, with 22 bases between. Germline CDR1 reads MNHNS; CDR2 reads SASEGT. The CDR3 runs 15 residues. The CDR3 DNA is TGTGCCAGCAGTGAAATAGGGACGGTGGTTCTTGAGGAGTACTTC. The encoded protein is CASSEIGTVVLEEYF.

The chain recombines TRBV4-1 with TRBJ2-4; D remains unclear. The CDR3 loop spans 20 amino acids. Germline CDR1 and CDR2: MGHRA and YSYEKL. The V end was cut by 2 bases, the J end by 0 bases, with 23 bases between. The DNA for the CDR3 is TGCGCCAGCAGCCAACGTATGGTCCGGGCCGAGGATATAGCCAAAAACATTCAGTACTTC. Amino acids: CASSQRMVRAEDIAKNIQYF.

V is TRBV5-1 and J is TRBJ2-7, with D perhaps TRBD1 (5 bases). Trimming pared 5 bases from V and 2 bases from J, leaving 14 bases between. CDR1 and CDR2 (germline): SGHRS, YFSETQ. This CDR3 contains 14 residues. The DNA for the CDR3 is TGCGCCAGCAGTGTAGGGGCGAGGACCTACGAGCAGTACTTC. Translating gives CASSVGARTYEQYF.

The CDR3 sequence: CSVHDRKNTEAFF. The DNA for the CDR3 is TGCAGCGTTCACGACAGAAAGAACACTGAAGCTTTCTTT. The chain recombines TRBV29-1 with TRBJ1-1; D may be TRBD1 (5 bases). In germline, CDR1 is SQVTM, CDR2 ANQGSEA. V was clipped by 5 bases and J by 1 base, with 11 bases between them. The CDR3 totals 13 residues. Using reference TRBV29-1 and TRBJ1-1 for the parts outside the CDR3, the full variable domain is SAVISQKPSRDICQRGTSLTIQCQVDSQVTMMFWYRQQPGQSLTLIATANQGSEATYESGFVIDKFPISRPNLTFSTLTVSNMSPEDSSIYLCSVHDRKNTEAFFGQGTRLTVV.

The chain employs TRBV5-1 and TRBJ2-6; D uncertain. The CDR3 length is 16 residues. Per the germline V gene, CDR1 is SGHRS and CDR2 is YFSETQ. Trimming left V 0 bases short and J 0 bases short, with 7 bases between. The CDR3 DNA reads TGCGCCAGCAGCTTGGTGGGAACCTCTGGGGCCAACGTCCTGACTTTC. Amino acids: CASSLVGTSGANVLTF.

The V call is TRBV28, the J call TRBJ1-1; no clear D gene. CDR3 size: 11 residues. V shed 6 bases and J shed 3 bases, with 5 bases lying between them. CDR1 is MDHEN, CDR2 SYDVKM, per germline. CDR3 in DNA: TGTGCCAGCAGAAGGTACACTGAAGCTTTCTTT. Its protein is CASRRYTEAFF.

This chain connects TRBV7-8 to TRBJ2-1, with 9 nucleotides matching TRBD2. The CDR3 contains 15 residues. J lost 6 bases, V lost 6 bases, and 9 bases had no gene match. From germline, CDR1 is SGHVS and CDR2 FQNEAQ. This CDR3 reads CASSHLAGSLNEQFF. The CDR3 DNA reads as TGTGCCAGCAGTCACCTAGCGGGAAGTCTCAATGAGCAGTTCTTC.

This clone was seen a handful of times. The chain joins TRBV7-9 to TRBJ1-2; 7 bases match TRBD1. The CDR3 length is 15 residues. Trimming took 5 bases from V and 0 from J; bases not matched to a gene: 6. The germline V gene encodes CDR1 SEHNR and CDR2 FQNEAQ (reference sequence). In nucleotides, the CDR3 is TGTGCCAGCAGCGCATCGGGACAGTCTAACTATGGCTACACCTTC. Translating gives CASSASGQSNYGYTF.

This clone is deemed medium-sized. The rearrangement links TRBV19 to TRBJ2-1; 8 nucleotides align to TRBD2. The CDR3 contains 14 residues. In germline, CDR1 is LNHDA, CDR2 SQIVND (reference sequence). Losses at the gene ends were 7 bases for V and 6 bases for J; bases not matched to a gene: 8. The DNA for the CDR3 is TGTGCCAGTACCAGCGGGAGCATAGTCAATGAGCAGTTCTTC. It codes for CASTSGSIVNEQFF.

The rearrangement uses TRBV5-4 and TRBJ1-2; D ambiguous. The V end was cut by 0 bases, the J end by 8 bases, with 14 bases between. Per the germline V gene, CDR1 is SGHNT and CDR2 is YYREEE (reference sequence). This CDR3 region has 14 residues. CDR3 region: CASSLAVGGRGYTF. The CDR3 region has the DNA TGTGCCAGCAGCTTGGCCGTAGGAGGAAGGGGCTACACCTTC.

This clone appeared a few times. The chain is built from TRBV7-8 and TRBJ2-7; D is ambiguous. Per the germline V gene, CDR1 is SGHVS and CDR2 is FQNEAQ. V was clipped by 4 bases and J by 1 base, with 20 bases between them. The length of the CDR3 is 17 residues. CDR3 residues: CASSSMHTGAGSYEQYF. In DNA, the CDR3 is TGTGCCAGCAGCTCTATGCATACTGGAGCTGGTTCCTACGAGCAGTACTTC.

CDR3 region: CASSPPWGGTEAFF. The DNA of the CDR3 is TGTGCCAGCAGTCCCCCATGGGGGGGCACTGAAGCTTTCTTT. V is TRBV27 and J is TRBJ1-1; tentative D call: TRBD1 (5 bases). V dropped 5 bases and J dropped 4 bases, with 14 bases sitting between them. Per the germline V gene, CDR1 is MNHEY and CDR2 is SMNVEV (reference sequence). This CDR3 contains 14 residues.

A few counts support this clone. The chain recombines TRBV29-1 with TRBJ2-3; D is possibly TRBD2 (7 bases). CDR1 and CDR2 (germline): SQVTM, ANQGSEA. The CDR3 runs 14 residues. Trimming cost V 6 bases and J 2 bases, with 15 bases left between them. The CDR3 loop is CSVWGGLSTDTQYF. CDR3 nucleotide sequence: TGCAGCGTGTGGGGGGGGCTGTCCACAGATACGCAGTATTTT.

The table lists this clone with a few counts. The chain links TRBV6-1 to TRBJ2-3; 8 nucleotides line up with TRBD2. Germline assignment: CDR1 MNHNS and CDR2 SASEGT. This CDR3 has 14 amino acids. V trimming: 5 bases; J trimming: 4 bases; junction bases outside the gene matches: 5. CDR3 nucleotide sequence: TGTGCCAGCAGTTCGGGGGGGCTAGCAGATACGCAGTATTTT. It codes for CASSSGGLADTQYF.

This chain links TRBV2 with TRBJ2-1; D perhaps matches TRBD2 (5 bases). The CDR3 has 13 amino acids. The germline CDR1 and CDR2 sequences are SNHLY and FYNNEI. The V end was cut by 8 bases, the J end by 7 bases, with 15 bases between. The CDR3 sequence is CASGGSWGNEQFF. In DNA, the CDR3 is TGTGCCAGCGGTGGGAGTTGGGGTAATGAGCAGTTCTTC. Supplemented by reference TRBV2 and TRBJ2-1, the full variable domain reads EPEVTQTPSHQVTQMGQEVILRCVPISNHLYFYWYRQILGQKVEFLVSFYNNEISEKSEIFDDQFSVERPDGSNFTLKIRSTKLEDSAMYFCASGGSWGNEQFFGPGTRLTVL.

The rearrangement links TRBV2 to TRBJ2-3; 8 nucleotides align to TRBD2. The CDR3 extends over 17 amino acids. The germline V gene encodes CDR1 SNHLY and CDR2 FYNNEI. J lost 0 bases, V lost 5 bases, and 10 bases had no gene match. DNA of the CDR3: TGTGCCAGCAGTCACGAGCGGGAGCTACTTAGCACAGATACGCAGTATTTT. Protein sequence: CASSHERELLSTDTQYF.

This clone was observed a few times. The rearrangement uses TRBV6-6 and TRBJ1-1; D gene ambiguous. The CDR3 loop spans 13 amino acids. Trimming stripped 6 bases from V and 1 base from J, with 9 bases between. Germline CDR1 and CDR2: MNHNY and SVGAGI (reference sequence). The CDR3 region has the DNA TGTGCCAGCAGGGACTCGTGGAACACTGAAGCTTTCTTT. The encoded protein is CASRDSWNTEAFF.

The CDR3 spells CASSLQMNTEAFF. For the CDR3, the DNA is TGTGCCAGCAGCTTACAAATGAACACTGAAGCTTTCTTT. J is TRBJ1-1 and V is TRBV7-3, with unresolved D. The germline gives CDR1 SGHTA, CDR2 FQGTGA. The CDR3 is 13 amino acids. Trimming left V 2 bases short and J 0 bases short, with 4 bases between.

V gene TRBV28 combines with J gene TRBJ2-1; TRBD2 matches at 9 bases. The CDR3 length is 20 residues. Germline CDR1 MDHEN, CDR2 SYDVKM. The ends lost 3 bases at V and 4 bases at J; junction bases unmatched: 19. The CDR3 nucleotides are TGTGCCAGCAGTTTGGTCCACGGTCTGGGCCTAGCGGGAACTTACAATGAGCAGTTCTTC. This translates into CASSLVHGLGLAGTYNEQFF. Variable domain in full (rest from reference TRBV28 and TRBJ2-1): DVKVTQSSRYLVKRTGEKVFLECVQDMDHENMFWYRQDPGLGLRLIYFSYDVKMKEKGDIPEGYSVSREKKERFSLILESASTNQTSMYLCASSLVHGLGLAGTYNEQFFGPGTRLTVL.

The count of this clone is one. This chain links TRBV14 with TRBJ2-5, with D possibly TRBD2 on 5 matching bases. CDR3 length: 13 residues. CDR1 and CDR2 (germline): SGHDN, FVKESK. Between the trimmed V and J ends, which lost 1 base and 5 bases, there was a span of 8 bases. CDR3 sequence (DNA): TGTGCCAGCAGCCAAGTGGACTTGGAGACCCAGTACTTC. It yields the protein CASSQVDLETQYF.